This entry describes one TCR beta chain. Antigen specificity is unknown. The data originate from a study of shared clonotypes between healthy human individuals. Looking at the study overall: CD4 naive and memory got three plates each, CD8 naive two, CD8 memory one.

There are 19 residues in the CDR3. The junction had 15 bases not matched to a gene; V was cut back by 4 bases and J by 1 base. TCRdb's copy holds only in-frame clones and misses some; the assay was immunoSEQ multiplex PCR. The data show some 2 million clones, over 85% seen once. The naive CD8 subset, CD45RO-negative cells positively selected for CCR7, excluded terminally differentiated effector memory CD45RA+ cells. Study-level results: Collection of samples was limited to blood; tissue repertoires likely differ.

The source of this sequence is a young man in good health. The chain carries TRBV23-1 and TRBJ1-5; 8 bases agree with TRBD1. TRBV23-1 is reported as an ORF; its role is uncertain. The source material was naive CD8+ T cells sorted from blood. The CDR3 reads CASSRWGRGPLWSNQPQHF. Here the CDR3 DNA reads TGCGCCAGCAGTCGATGGGGCAGGGGGCCCCTTTGGAGCAATCAGCCCCAGCATTTT.